This T cell receptor (beta chain) was sequenced in a study of early T cells in non-severe SARS-CoV-2 infection. Study information: Sequencing of bulk RNA from unsorted whole blood was done, without chain pairing. Study-wide points: Private and CD4 specificities were missed by VDJdb matching, skewed to anti-spike CD8.

Each cDNA molecule carried a unique molecular identifier. A single record per CDR3 protein comes from TCRdb applying MiXCR to the 5' RACE reads. This table holds 40,000 to 45,000 distinct CDR3 sequences, roughly 5% found once. A few counts support this clonotype. The antigen is not known. The V gene end was trimmed by 6 bases and the J gene end by 3 bases; junction bases not matched to a gene: 8. There are 15 residues in the CDR3. The germline gives CDR1 MDHEN, CDR2 SYDVKM. The gene calls are TRBV28 and TRBJ2-7, with 10 bases aligning to TRBD1. The sample consisted of whole blood. This sequence was found in an adult who was a healthcare worker with PCR-confirmed SARS-CoV-2 infection or an uninfected control (not recorded which). The CDR3 sequence: CASRRGQGIVYEQYF. The DNA for the CDR3 is TGTGCCAGCAGACGGGGACAGGGGATCGTCTACGAGCAGTACTTC.